This TCR beta chain stems from a study of blood T cells in healthy people across ages. The use of a sample-barcoded 5' primer and a J-beta primer mix characterized a second PCR of roughly 7 to 11 cycles. TCRdb redid the calling of the 5' RACE reads with MiXCR, one entry per CDR3 protein. Among about 830,000 distinct CDR3 sequences listed, approximately 67% were seen once. This clonotype was recorded once. Its antigen is unidentified. Points from the study as a whole: Long-lived and aged donors differed, with more naive CD4+ cells and higher diversity in the long-lived.

The sample, approximately 10 milliliters of peripheral blood, was drawn from each donor. The specimen was blood. The receptor comes from a man aged 25-45 years in good health.

CDR3 region: CASSSYRGLNSPLHF. CDR3 sequence (DNA): TGTGCCAGCAGTTCCTATAGGGGGTTGAATTCACCCCTCCACTTT. This chain uses TRBV25-1 with TRBJ1-6; a weak D match, TRBD1 (6 bases). V lost 5 bases and J 7 bases, leaving 15 bases between the germline ends. The CDR3 is made up of 15 amino acids. CDR1 and CDR2 from the germline V gene are MGHDK and SYGVNS.